Listed below are T cell receptor beta chains from one sample, sequenced in a study of T-cell reconstitution after alpha-beta-depleted transplantation in children. TCRdb independently ran MiXCR on the PCR reads; one entry per CDR3 protein. Here the sample spans fewer than 120,000 distinct CDR3 sequences, under 13% being singletons. This specimen was PBMCs from the stem cell graft donor, taken from the stem cell graft. The receptors stem from a human donor who donated a stem cell graft to a child with acute lymphoblastic leukemia. Each CDR3 is given with its conserved first and last residue. The D gene is left open where the match is weak. A clone size is listed for some rows: how often the clone was seen (once, few, many), or a class if it is expanded.

TRBV6-1	13	TRBJ1-2	-	many	CASSTGDLYGYTF	TGTGCCAGCAGTACAGGAGACCTCTATGGCTACACCTTC
TRBV4-3	15	TRBJ2-7	-	many	CASSQESGSYYEQYF	TGCGCCAGCAGCCAAGAATCCGGGAGTTACTACGAGCAGTACTTC
TRBV11-2	16	TRBJ1-4	-	few	CASSLGPPRENEKLFF	TGTGCCAGCAGCTTAGGGCCCCCACGCGAGAATGAAAAACTGTTTTTT
TRBV5-4	16	TRBJ2-7	TRBD2	many	CASSLFAGGPPYEQYF	TGTGCCAGCAGCTTGTTCGCGGGGGGACCGCCCTACGAGCAGTACTTC
TRBV7-8	17	TRBJ1-6	-	many	CASSLDRAGSYNSPLHF	TGTGCCAGCAGCTTAGACAGGGCAGGCTCCTATAATTCACCCCTCCACTTT
TRBV28	12	TRBJ2-1	-	many	CASSYRNNEQFF	TGTGCCAGCAGTTACAGGAACAATGAGCAGTTCTTC
TRBV5-1	15	TRBJ2-7	-	many	CASSLGWGGDHEQYF	TGCGCCAGCAGCCTGGGGTGGGGCGGGGACCACGAGCAGTACTTC
TRBV20-1	13	TRBJ2-1	-	many	CSVSQNGGLREFF	TGCAGTGTATCGCAAAACGGCGGGTTACGGGAGTTCTTC
TRBV20-1	13	TRBJ2-5	-	many	CSAGRSNHGTQYF	TGCAGTGCTGGCCGGAGCAACCATGGGACCCAGTACTTC
TRBV20-1	15	TRBJ2-2	-	many	CSARDPGRDTGELFF	TGCAGTGCTAGAGATCCGGGAAGGGACACCGGGGAGCTGTTTTTT
TRBV3-1	17	TRBJ1-2	-	-	CATSQEYDTLWSYGYTF	TGTGCCACCAGCCAAGAGTATGACACCCTCTGGAGCTATGGCTACACCTTC
TRBV5-1	14	TRBJ2-3	-	many	CASRRGVLPDTQYF	TGCGCCAGCAGAAGGGGGGTACTCCCAGATACGCAGTATTTT
TRBV7-2	16	TRBJ1-1	TRBD1	many	CASSSRTGWGNTEAFF	TGTGCCAGCAGCTCCCGGACAGGCTGGGGAAACACTGAAGCTTTCTTT
TRBV4-1	13	TRBJ2-4	-	many	CASSQVNRNIQYF	TGCGCCAGCAGCCAAGTCAACAGGAACATTCAGTACTTC
TRBV12-3/TRBV12-4	13	TRBJ2-7	TRBD1	many	CASRKTGRHEQYF	TGTGCCAGCAGAAAGACAGGGCGACACGAGCAGTACTTC
TRBV4-3	14	TRBJ2-7	-	-	CASSQDLGDYEQYF	TGCGCCAGCAGCCAAGACTTGGGGGACTACGAGCAGTACTTC
TRBV7-8	16	TRBJ2-1	TRBD2	many	CASSLALAGGFNEQFF	TGTGCCAGCAGCTTAGCCTTGGCGGGGGGTTTCAATGAGCAGTTCTTC
TRBV11-1	15	TRBJ2-1	-	many	CASRPMGLQPGEQFF	TGTGCCAGCAGACCAATGGGACTCCAACCTGGCGAGCAGTTCTTC
TRBV27	15	TRBJ1-1	TRBD1	many	CASSPSGGARTEAFF	TGTGCCAGCAGTCCATCAGGGGGCGCGCGGACTGAAGCTTTCTTT
TRBV5-1	17	TRBJ2-3	TRBD2	many	CASSLMTSGSSTDTQYF	TGCGCCAGCAGCCTCATGACTAGCGGGAGTAGCACAGATACGCAGTATTTT
TRBV7-2	15	TRBJ2-3	-	many	CASSSGEVWTDTQYF	TGTGCCAGCAGCTCAGGGGAAGTTTGGACAGATACGCAGTATTTT
TRBV29-1	11	TRBJ2-1	-	-	CSVRSYNEQFF	TGCAGCGTCCGGTCCTACAATGAGCAGTTCTTC
TRBV12-3/TRBV12-4	14	TRBJ2-1	TRBD1	many	CASSSGQGVDEQFF	TGTGCCAGCAGTTCCGGACAGGGGGTAGATGAGCAGTTCTTC
TRBV11-2	15	TRBJ2-2	-	few	CASSLNWGNTGELFF	TGTGCCAGCAGCTTAAATTGGGGGAACACCGGGGAGCTGTTTTTT
TRBV7-6	15	TRBJ2-7	TRBD2	few	CASSPGTSDSYEQYF	TGTGCCAGCAGCCCAGGGACTAGCGACTCCTACGAGCAGTACTTC
TRBV5-6	15	TRBJ2-2	-	many	CASSSDSGGTGELFF	TGTGCCAGCAGCTCGGACAGTGGCGGGACCGGGGAGCTGTTTTTT
TRBV5-1	17	TRBJ1-1	TRBD1	many	CASSLDPTGTGELGAFF	TGCGCCAGCAGCTTGGACCCGACCGGGACAGGGGAATTGGGTGCTTTCTTT
TRBV5-6	15	TRBJ1-3	-	many	CASSVDRSFGNTIYF	TGTGCCAGCAGCGTCGACAGGAGCTTTGGAAACACCATATATTTT
TRBV12-3/TRBV12-4	15	TRBJ2-2	TRBD2	many	CASSRPGGGTGELFF	TGTGCCAGCAGCCGACCTGGGGGGGGCACCGGGGAGCTGTTTTTT
TRBV20-1	15	TRBJ1-5	-	many	CSARLPRRNGQPQHF	TGCAGTGCTAGACTCCCGAGACGGAATGGGCAGCCCCAGCATTTT
TRBV2	12	TRBJ2-5	-	-	CASAAFLETQYF	TGTGCCAGCGCGGCGTTCTTGGAGACCCAGTACTTC
TRBV20-1	13	TRBJ1-4	TRBD1	-	CSAQDRVVEKLFF	TGCAGTGCCCAGGACAGGGTAGTTGAAAAACTGTTTTTT
TRBV12-3/TRBV12-4	17	TRBJ1-3	-	many	CASSSPELLSSGNTIYF	TGTGCCAGCAGTTCACCCGAACTGTTGAGCTCTGGAAACACCATATATTTT
TRBV25-1	14	TRBJ2-7	-	many	CASSEWGGGYGQYF	TGTGCCAGCAGTGAATGGGGAGGGGGCTATGGGCAGTACTTC
TRBV12-3/TRBV12-4	15	TRBJ2-1	-	-	CASSLGGGPYNEQFF	TGTGCCAGCAGTTTAGGCGGGGGCCCCTACAATGAGCAGTTCTTC
TRBV4-2	11	TRBJ1-1	TRBD1	many	CASSNRGRAFF	TGTGCCAGCAGCAACAGGGGAAGAGCTTTCTTT
TRBV5-5	15	TRBJ1-4	-	many	CASSSYRADREKLFF	TGTGCCAGCAGCTCTTACAGGGCGGATAGGGAAAAACTGTTTTTT
TRBV5-1	15	TRBJ2-7	-	many	CASSLGAGLTYEQYF	TGCGCCAGCAGCTTGGGTGCCGGTCTAACCTACGAGCAGTACTTC
TRBV10-3	14	TRBJ2-5	-	many	CAISESDSGETQYF	TGTGCCATCAGTGAGTCGGACAGCGGGGAGACCCAGTACTTC
TRBV27	15	TRBJ1-1	-	many	CASSLLGGDGTEAFF	TGTGCCAGCAGTTTATTGGGGGGAGATGGCACTGAAGCTTTCTTT
TRBV12-3/TRBV12-4	12	TRBJ2-4	-	many	CASSLSGDIQYF	TGTGCCAGCAGTTTATCAGGGGACATTCAGTACTTC
TRBV30	13	TRBJ2-7	-	few	CAWSDGRKGEQYF	TGTGCCTGGAGTGACGGGAGAAAAGGCGAGCAGTACTTC
TRBV6-1	16	TRBJ1-1	-	many	CASSSSGGLMNTEAFF	TGTGCCAGCAGCTCAAGTGGCGGATTGATGAACACTGAAGCTTTCTTT
TRBV5-1	14	TRBJ2-1	TRBD2	many	CASSFSSGVNEQFF	TGCGCCAGCAGCTTCTCCAGCGGGGTCAATGAGCAGTTCTTC
TRBV12-3/TRBV12-4	15	TRBJ2-2	-	many	CASSLGQGRTGELFF	TGTGCCAGCAGTTTGGGCCAGGGCCGGACCGGGGAGCTGTTTTTT
TRBV20-1	13	TRBJ2-2	-	many	CSASTENTGELFF	TGCAGTGCCTCGACTGAGAACACCGGGGAGCTGTTTTTT